These T cell receptor beta chains were read from a single sample in a study of blood T cell repertoires in COVID-19. Assay used: immunoSEQ multiplex PCR; TCRdb lists only in-frame clones, some missing. The sample has 150,000 to 200,000 clones; around 80% are singletons. The sample was peripheral blood. These receptors came from a woman in her fifties or sixties with acute or convalescent COVID-19. The CDR3 runs from the conserved cysteine through the conserved F or W. D genes are given only for firm matches. The listing skips clone size in some rows; elsewhere it reads once, few, many or a size class.

CDR3 length	J gene	D gene	V gene	clone size	CDR3 protein	CDR3 DNA
14	TRBJ2-3	NA	TRBV13	NA	CASSLGGPADTQYF	TGTGCCAGCAGCTTGGGGGGGCCCGCAGATACGCAGTATTTT
12	TRBJ2-7	NA	TRBV5-1	NA	CASSLQGSEQYF	TGCGCCAGCAGCCTCCAGGGCAGCGAGCAGTACTTC
15	TRBJ1-4	TRBD1	TRBV4-3	once	CASSQEGQGAEKLFF	TGCGCCAGCAGCCAAGAGGGGCAGGGGGCTGAAAAACTGTTTTTT
13	TRBJ1-2	TRBD1	TRBV18	NA	CASSSDRDYGYTF	TGTGCCAGCTCATCGGACAGGGACTATGGCTACACCTTC
17	TRBJ1-6	TRBD1	TRBV4-2	once	CASSHQGARTYNSPLHF	TGTGCCAGCAGCCACCAGGGGGCGCGCACCTATAATTCACCCCTCCACTTT
15	TRBJ2-1	NA	TRBV30	NA	CAWSAGHPFNNEQFF	TGTGCCTGGAGTGCTGGACATCCCTTTAACAATGAGCAGTTCTTC
15	TRBJ1-5	TRBD1	TRBV7-2	NA	CASSLQQGVGQPQHF	TGTGCCAGCAGCTTACAGCAGGGGGTAGGTCAGCCCCAGCATTTT
14	TRBJ1-2	TRBD1	TRBV11-2	NA	CASSGQVGDYGYTF	TGTGCCAGCAGCGGACAGGTCGGGGACTATGGCTACACCTTC
15	TRBJ1-5	NA	TRBV29-1	NA	CSVADSLYSNQPQHF	TGCAGCGTTGCCGACAGCCTCTATAGCAATCAGCCCCAGCATTTT
17	TRBJ2-3	TRBD2	TRBV3-1/TRBV3-2	NA	CASSQFGLAGRGDTQYF	TGTGCCAGCAGCCAATTCGGACTAGCGGGCCGAGGAGATACGCAGTATTTT
16	TRBJ2-3	NA	TRBV9	NA	CASSTLSKRSTDTQYF	TGTGCCAGCAGCACCCTCTCGAAGCGTAGCACAGATACGCAGTATTTT
15	TRBJ2-5	TRBD2	TRBV6-1	NA	CASSERGAGVGTQYF	TGTGCCAGCAGTGAGCGGGGGGCCGGGGTTGGGACCCAGTACTTC
14	TRBJ2-5	TRBD2	TRBV3-1/TRBV3-2	NA	CASSQGGGQETQYF	TGTGCCAGCAGCCAAGGGGGGGGTCAAGAGACCCAGTACTTC
16	TRBJ2-2	TRBD2	TRBV14	NA	CASSRLAGAPTGELFF	TGTGCCAGCAGCCGGCTAGCGGGGGCCCCGACCGGGGAGCTGTTTTTT
15	TRBJ1-5	NA	TRBV4-1	NA	CASSQGTRVNQPQHF	TGCGCCAGCAGCCAAGGGACAAGGGTCAATCAGCCCCAGCATTTT
14	TRBJ2-5	TRBD2	TRBV7-7	NA	CASSPSGGSETQYF	TGTGCTAGCAGCCCTAGCGGGGGGTCGGAGACCCAGTACTTC
15	TRBJ2-7	TRBD2	TRBV7-9	NA	CASSPSGVGAYEQYF	TGTGCCAGCAGCCCAAGCGGGGTTGGAGCCTACGAGCAGTACTTC
13	TRBJ1-2	NA	TRBV3-1/TRBV3-2	NA	CASSQVEGDGYTF	TGTGCCAGCAGCCAAGTAGAAGGGGATGGCTACACCTTC
17	TRBJ1-1	NA	TRBV5-4	NA	CASSSPARGAGNTEAFF	TGTGCCAGCAGTTCCCCGGCCCGGGGGGCCGGGAACACTGAAGCTTTCTTT
14	TRBJ1-6	NA	TRBV30	NA	CAWSGGPYNSPLHF	TGTGCCTGGAGCGGGGGTCCCTATAATTCACCCCTCCACTTT
15	TRBJ1-1	NA	TRBV21-1	NA	CASSKIQGLSTEAFF	TGTGCCAGCAGCAAGATACAGGGGTTGAGCACTGAAGCTTTCTTT
15	TRBJ2-3	NA	TRBV7-2	NA	CASSLDVGRPDTQYF	TGTGCCAGCAGCCTAGACGTAGGGAGGCCAGATACGCAGTATTTT
17	TRBJ2-3	TRBD2	TRBV5-1	few	CASRSLAGGLSTDTQYF	TGCGCCAGCAGATCGCTAGCGGGGGGGTTGAGCACAGATACGCAGTATTTT
19	TRBJ2-5	TRBD1	TRBV15	NA	CATSRDGGTGVKYQETQYF	TGTGCCACCAGCAGAGATGGAGGGACAGGGGTGAAGTACCAAGAGACCCAGTACTTC
17	TRBJ1-3	NA	TRBV7-2	once	CASSRPAQGIAGNTIYF	TGTGCCAGCAGTCGTCCGGCACAGGGAATCGCTGGAAACACCATATATTTT
16	TRBJ1-3	TRBD1	TRBV4-2	NA	CASSQVTGNSGNTIYF	TGTGCCAGCAGCCAAGTGACAGGGAACTCTGGAAACACCATATATTTT
16	TRBJ2-3	TRBD2	TRBV18	NA	CASSPLKRGDTDTQYF	TGTGCCAGCTCACCTTTAAAGCGGGGGGACACAGATACGCAGTATTTT
12	TRBJ2-3	NA	TRBV29-1	NA	CSVASGTDTQYF	TGCAGCGTTGCGTCAGGAACAGATACGCAGTATTTT
15	TRBJ2-5	TRBD1	TRBV6-1	NA	CASSRPGQGQETQYF	TGTGCCAGCAGTCGGCCGGGACAGGGCCAAGAGACCCAGTACTTC
16	TRBJ2-3	NA	TRBV4-2	NA	CASSQDDSYWTDTQYF	TGTGCCAGCAGCCAAGATGACAGCTATTGGACAGATACGCAGTATTTT
13	TRBJ1-2	NA	TRBV19	NA	CASSPRDNRGYTF	TGTGCCAGTAGTCCCCGGGACAATCGTGGCTACACCTTC
17	TRBJ1-3	TRBD1	TRBV11-2	NA	CASSSRQGFGSGNTIYF	TGTGCCAGCAGCTCCAGACAGGGATTCGGCTCTGGAAACACCATATATTTT
15	TRBJ2-5	NA	TRBV24-1	NA	CATSELTGSQETQYF	TGTGCCACCAGTGAGCTAACCGGTAGCCAAGAGACCCAGTACTTC
15	TRBJ1-1	TRBD1	TRBV5-1	NA	CASSRTGTRNTEAFF	TGCGCCAGCAGCCGGACAGGGACGAGGAACACTGAAGCTTTCTTT
15	TRBJ1-6	TRBD1	TRBV14	NA	CASSLPGQGYSPLHF	TGTGCCAGCAGCCTGCCGGGACAGGGGTATTCACCCCTCCACTTT
14	TRBJ1-3	NA	TRBV11-2	NA	CASSRGQTGNTIYF	TGTGCCAGCAGCCGGGGACAAACTGGAAACACCATATATTTT
13	TRBJ1-6	NA	TRBV6-2/TRBV6-3	NA	CASSSVLNSPLHF	TGTGCCAGCAGTTCCGTCCTCAATTCACCCCTCCACTTT
15	TRBJ2-2	TRBD1	TRBV6-2/TRBV6-3	NA	CASSTRDRVTGELFF	TGTGCCAGCAGTACACGGGACAGAGTAACCGGGGAGCTGTTTTTT
14	TRBJ2-1	NA	TRBV4-1	NA	CASSVRTDGNEQFF	TGCGCCAGCAGCGTCCGGACAGACGGGAATGAGCAGTTCTTC
16	TRBJ1-5	TRBD1	TRBV28	NA	CASSLSGQGRNQPQHF	TGTGCCAGCAGTTTATCGGGACAGGGAAGGAATCAGCCCCAGCATTTT
15	TRBJ2-5	NA	TRBV4-3	few	CASSQGAARQETQYF	TGCGCCAGCAGCCAAGGAGCGGCTAGACAAGAGACCCAGTACTTC
15	TRBJ1-5	NA	TRBV29-1	NA	CSVSDSSYSNQPQHF	TGCAGCGTTTCCGACAGTAGCTATAGCAATCAGCCCCAGCATTTT
14	TRBJ2-7	NA	TRBV7-8	NA	CASSLQKGAYEQYF	TGTGCCAGCAGCTTACAAAAGGGAGCCTACGAGCAGTACTTC
16	TRBJ1-1	TRBD1	TRBV4-1	NA	CASSPVNRGGRTEAFF	TGCGCCAGCAGCCCCGTTAACAGGGGAGGAAGGACTGAAGCTTTCTTT
13	TRBJ2-7	NA	TRBV5-1	NA	CASSNPRSYEQYF	TGCGCCAGCAGCAACCCGAGGTCCTACGAGCAGTACTTC
16	TRBJ2-7	TRBD1	TRBV5-1	NA	CASSLPRTGTTYEQYF	TGCGCCAGCAGCTTGCCCCGGACAGGAACCACCTACGAGCAGTACTTC
17	TRBJ2-1	NA	TRBV4-3	NA	CASSQGPGSSSYNEQFF	TGCGCCAGCAGCCAAGGACCAGGCTCCAGCTCCTACAATGAGCAGTTCTTC
15	TRBJ2-1	TRBD2	TRBV4-1	few	CASSRSGERANEQFF	TGCGCCAGCAGCCGTAGCGGGGAACGGGCCAATGAGCAGTTCTTC
14	TRBJ1-1	NA	TRBV6-5	NA	CASTRGRGNTEAFF	TGTGCCAGCACGCGGGGGCGAGGGAACACTGAAGCTTTCTTT
14	TRBJ2-5	TRBD1	TRBV7-2	NA	CASSRRTGQETQYF	TGTGCCAGCAGCCGCCGGACAGGCCAAGAGACCCAGTACTTC
16	TRBJ1-5	NA	TRBV30	NA	CAWSVQVGGSNQPQHF	TGTGCCTGGAGTGTACAGGTAGGGGGTAGCAATCAGCCCCAGCATTTT
14	TRBJ2-1	NA	TRBV5-4	NA	CASSLGGSYNEQFF	TGTGCCAGCAGCTTGGGAGGGAGCTACAATGAGCAGTTCTTC
15	TRBJ2-3	NA	TRBV10-3	few	CAISESDSRTDTQYF	TGTGCCATCAGTGAGTCGGACAGCCGCACAGATACGCAGTATTTT
15	TRBJ1-6	NA	TRBV6-5	NA	CASSYTQGDNSPLHF	TGTGCCAGCAGTTACACCCAGGGTGACAATTCACCCCTCCACTTT
13	TRBJ2-7	NA	TRBV27	NA	CASSLLGHHEQYF	TGTGCCAGCAGTTTATTGGGACACCACGAGCAGTACTTC
13	TRBJ1-1	NA	TRBV11-2	NA	CASSLESNTEAFF	TGTGCCAGCAGCTTAGAGTCTAACACTGAAGCTTTCTTT
15	TRBJ2-5	TRBD1	TRBV7-3	NA	CASSLTTGAQETQYF	TGTGCCAGCAGCTTAACGACAGGGGCTCAAGAGACCCAGTACTTC
13	TRBJ1-5	NA	TRBV7-2	NA	CASSLHMNQPQHF	TGTGCCAGCAGCTTGCACATGAATCAGCCCCAGCATTTT